This TCR beta chain is from a study of cytomegalovirus exposure and HLA in healthy donors. Overall study findings and caveats: A cluster of highly shared sequence variants was likely a sequencing artifact.

With V trimmed by 8 bases and J by 5 bases, 11 bases remained unmatched. The CDR3 consists of 15 residues. Germline V gives CDR1 MNHEY, CDR2 SMNVEV (reference sequence). This clone was detected only once. As yet, its antigen is unknown. PCR employed 60 Vbeta and 13 Jbeta primers. TCRdb's copy holds only in-frame clones and misses some; the assay was immunoSEQ multiplex PCR. This repertoire shows 150,000 to 200,000 clones, 60% to 80% found once; its top ten account for around 13%. This sequence was found in a woman aged 50 to 60 in good health and CMV-seropositive. Sequencing input: PBMCs. The chain employs TRBV27 and TRBJ2-3; TRBD2 aligns across 9 bases. DNA of the CDR3: TGTGCCAGCTTCTCGATGGCGGGGGGGATAGATACGCAGTATTTT. It specifies CASFSMAGGIDTQYF.